This TCR beta chain appears in the sequencing data of a study of OX40 agonist ivuxolimab in advanced cancers. V dropped 6 bases and J dropped 5; count of bases not matched to a gene: 13. This CDR3 has 15 amino acids. Germline V lookup: CDR1 SEHNR, CDR2 FQNEAQ (reference sequence). Using immunoSEQ multiplex PCR, the repertoire was profiled, and TCRdb retains in-frame clones only, with some absent. The sample shows some 48,000 clones, around 74% of them seen only once. The sample here was CD4+ or CD8+ T cells sorted from blood, taken in a trial of the OX40 agonist ivuxolimab. The genes are TRBV7-9 and TRBJ2-7; 7 bases map to TRBD1. The clonotype comes from an adult with an advanced solid tumor such as melanoma, head and neck, liver or kidney cancer. The CDR3 DNA sequence: TGTGCCAGCAGTTATGTCCACGGACAGGCTAACGAGCAGTACTTC. This encodes CASSYVHGQANEQYF. Drawing the rest from reference TRBV7-9 and TRBJ2-7, the complete variable domain is DTGVSQNPRHKITKRGQNVTFRCDPISEHNRLYWYRQTLGQGPEFLTYFQNEAQLEKSRLLSDRFSAERPKGSFSTLEIQRTEQGDSAMYLCASSYVHGQANEQYFGPGTRLTVT.